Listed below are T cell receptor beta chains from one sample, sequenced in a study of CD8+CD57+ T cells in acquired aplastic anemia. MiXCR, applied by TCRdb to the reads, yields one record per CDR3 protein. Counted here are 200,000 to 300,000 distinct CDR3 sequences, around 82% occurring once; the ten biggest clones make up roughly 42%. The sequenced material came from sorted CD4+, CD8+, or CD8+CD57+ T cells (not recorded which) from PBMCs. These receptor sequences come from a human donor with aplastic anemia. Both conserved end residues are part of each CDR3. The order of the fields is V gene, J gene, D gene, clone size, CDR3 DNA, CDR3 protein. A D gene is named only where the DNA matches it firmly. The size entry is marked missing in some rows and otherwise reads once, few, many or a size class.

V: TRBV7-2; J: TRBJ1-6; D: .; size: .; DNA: TGTGCCAGCAGCTTGACCGGGGGCGCCGACTATGGCCCCCTCCACTTT; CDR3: CASSLTGGADYGPLHF
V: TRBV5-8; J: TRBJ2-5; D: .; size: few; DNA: TGTGCCAGCAGCCCAGGAGGGTCCCAGTACTTC; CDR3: CASSPGGSQYF
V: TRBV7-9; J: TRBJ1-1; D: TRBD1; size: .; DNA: TGTGCCACCAGCAGAACTAGACAGGGGGGGAATGAGCAGGCTTTCTTT; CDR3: CATSRTRQGGNEQAFF
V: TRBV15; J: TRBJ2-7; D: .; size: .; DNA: TGTGCCACCAGCTTCCCGGGCCGAGCCTATACGCAGTACTTC; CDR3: CATSFPGRAYTQYF
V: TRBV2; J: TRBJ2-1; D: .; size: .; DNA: TGTGCCAGCAGTGCTGGGGGGACCGATGAGCAGTTCTTC; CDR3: CASSAGGTDEQFF
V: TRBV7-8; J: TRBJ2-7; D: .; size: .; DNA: TGTGCCAGCAGCTTTGATCCAGGCGGAGCAGCCCTTCCGTACTTC; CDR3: CASSFDPGGAALPYF
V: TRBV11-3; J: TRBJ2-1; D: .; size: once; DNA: TGTGCCAGCAGCGAGGCGGGCGGGTACGGTCAGGATGAGCAGTTCTTC; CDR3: CASSEAGGYGQDEQFF
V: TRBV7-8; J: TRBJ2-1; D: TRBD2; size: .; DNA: TGTGCCAGTAGCTTAGCGGGGGGTTCCTATACGGAGCATTTCTTC; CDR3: CASSLAGGSYTEHFF
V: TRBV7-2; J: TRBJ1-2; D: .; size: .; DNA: TGTGCCAGCAGCTTAGAGGGGGACCCGGTTGTGTATGGCTACACCTTC; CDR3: CASSLEGDPVVYGYTF
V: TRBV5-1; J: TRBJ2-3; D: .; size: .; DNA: TGCGCCAGCAGCTCAAACAGGGCAGATACGCAGTATTTT; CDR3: CASSSNRADTQYF
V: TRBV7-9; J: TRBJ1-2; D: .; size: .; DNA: TGTGCCACCAGCTTTCTTCCAGACGGGGCAGCCCATTCCTTC; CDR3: CATSFLPDGAAHSF
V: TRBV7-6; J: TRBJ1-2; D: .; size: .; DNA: TGTGCCAGCAGCTTAACCCACGGGACAAAATTCACCCAGTACACCTTC; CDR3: CASSLTHGTKFTQYTF
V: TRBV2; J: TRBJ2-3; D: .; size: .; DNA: TGTGCCAGCAGACGACGGGGGTTCACAGATACGCAGTATTTT; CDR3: CASRRRGFTDTQYF
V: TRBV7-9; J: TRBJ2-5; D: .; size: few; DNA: TGTGCCAGCAGTTCTAGAAGAACTTGGGGAGAGACCCAGTACTTC; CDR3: CASSSRRTWGETQYF
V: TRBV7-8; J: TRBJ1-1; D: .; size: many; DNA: TGTGCCAGCAGCGGGGCGGGGGGGGCGGACACTGAAGCTTTCTTT; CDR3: CASSGAGGADTEAFF
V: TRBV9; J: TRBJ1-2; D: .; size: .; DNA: TGTGCCAGCAGTTTCGGGACCGGGGGAAGGCCTGAGTACACCTTC; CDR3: CASSFGTGGRPEYTF
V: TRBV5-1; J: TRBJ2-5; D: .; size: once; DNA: TGCGCCAGCAGCTTGGGACCCCGCCGGGAGACCCAGTACTTC; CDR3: CASSLGPRRETQYF
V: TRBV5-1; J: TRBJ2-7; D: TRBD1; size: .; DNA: TGCGCCAGCAGCCGACAGACAGGGGGCCAGCAGTACTTC; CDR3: CASSRQTGGQQYF
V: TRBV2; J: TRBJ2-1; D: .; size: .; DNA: TGTGCCAGCAGTCATGGGGGGATACATGAGCAGGTTGTCGGGCCCTTC; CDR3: CASSHGGIHEQVVGPF
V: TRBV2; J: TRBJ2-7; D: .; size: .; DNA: TGTGCCAGCAGTGTTGGGGGGAGCCATGAGCAGTTCTTCTTC; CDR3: CASSVGGSHEQFFF
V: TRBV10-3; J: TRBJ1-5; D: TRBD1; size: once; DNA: TGTGCCATCAGCCAGGGGGACCTTAAGAATTGGCCCCAGCATTTT; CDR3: CAISQGDLKNWPQHF
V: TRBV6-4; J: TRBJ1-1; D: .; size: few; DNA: TGTGCCAGCAGTGACGTAGAGGGGGAAGCTTTCTTT; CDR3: CASSDVEGEAFF
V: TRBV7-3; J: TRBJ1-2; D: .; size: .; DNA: TGTGCCAGCAGCTCCCATGTTGGGGTTGACTATGGCTACACCTTC; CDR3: CASSSHVGVDYGYTF
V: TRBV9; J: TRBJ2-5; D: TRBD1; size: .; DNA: TGTGCCAGCAGCGACGGGACAGGGGAAAGGCCCCAGCACTTC; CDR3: CASSDGTGERPQHF
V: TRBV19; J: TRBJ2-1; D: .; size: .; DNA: TGTGCCAGCAGTGCACGGCTCGCGGGAAGGCTGTCCTTC; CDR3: CASSARLAGRLSF
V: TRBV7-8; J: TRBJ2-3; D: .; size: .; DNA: TGTGCCAGCAGCTTACAGGGCGGTCACGATACGCAGTATTTT; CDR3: CASSLQGGHDTQYF
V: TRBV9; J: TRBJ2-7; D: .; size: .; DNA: TGTGCCAGCAGTTACCTGGCAAATACGCAGTACTTC; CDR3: CASSYLANTQYF
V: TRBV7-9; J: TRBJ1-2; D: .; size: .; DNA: TGTGCCAGCAGCTCCCCCTTGTATGGCTACACCTTC; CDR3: CASSSPLYGYTF